One sample yielded the 21 T cell receptor beta chains listed below, sequenced in a study of technical replicates of blood from several donors. The method was immunoSEQ multiplex PCR; TCRdb's version includes in-frame clones alone and lacks a portion of them. The sample records about 12,000 clones, 80% to 90% being singletons. Sequencing was performed on PBMCs. The receptors shown here come from a human donor in good health.

The chain has TRBV6-1 and TRBJ1-2, with D hard to call. The CDR3 spans 14 residues. Germline-derived CDR1 and CDR2 are MNHNS and SASEGT. The V gene lost 0 bases and the J gene lost 1 base, with 6 bases spanning the gap. For the CDR3, the DNA is TGTGCCAGCAGTGAAGCGGCACGTAACTATGGCTACACCTTC. The encoded protein is CASSEAARNYGYTF.

V is TRBV7-9 and J is TRBJ1-1; TRBD1 is a possible D gene (6 bases). Trimming stripped 5 bases from V and 1 base from J, with 8 bases between. Germline lookup yields CDR1 SEHNR and CDR2 FQNEAQ (reference sequence). The CDR3 length is 13 residues. CDR3: CASSIQGNTEAFF. The CDR3 nucleotides are TGTGCCAGCAGCATACAGGGGAACACTGAAGCTTTCTTT.

The chain joins TRBV5-1 to TRBJ2-1; maybe TRBD2 (6 bases). The V gene's germline CDR1 is SGHRS and CDR2 YFSETQ. The CDR3 covers 14 residues. V lost 4 bases and J lost 3, with 11 bases in between. CDR3: CASSHSGGYNEQFF. CDR3 DNA: TGCGCCAGCAGCCATAGCGGAGGCTACAATGAGCAGTTCTTC.

The rearrangement links TRBV7-9 to TRBJ1-2; TRBD1 is a possible D gene (5 bases). The CDR3 runs 16 residues. Looked up from germline, CDR1 is SEHNR and CDR2 is FQNEAQ (reference sequence). Trimming took off 5 bases at V and 4 bases at J, with 20 bases between the two ends. CDR3 residues: CASSRVEGDGGYGYTF. The CDR3 bases are TGTGCCAGCAGCCGTGTTGAAGGGGACGGGGGCTATGGCTACACCTTC.

The gene calls are TRBV6-4 and TRBJ1-2; 8 nucleotides align to TRBD1. This CDR3 has 13 residues. Germline V lookup: CDR1 MRHNA, CDR2 SNTAGT. V was pared by 3 bases and J by 8 bases, with 5 bases of the junction left unmatched. The CDR3 DNA follows: TGTGCCAGCAGTGAAGACAGGGGAGGAGGCTACACCTTC. Its translation: CASSEDRGGGYTF.

J is TRBJ1-4 and V is TRBV27; TRBD1 might be the D (5 bases). Germline V CDR1 and CDR2: MNHEY, SMNVEV (reference sequence). V lost 3 bases to trimming and J lost 4 bases, with 12 bases between them. The CDR3 spans 15 residues. The CDR3 nucleotides are TGTGCCAGCAGTTTTGGGCAGGGTATTAATGAAAAACTGTTTTTT. This codes for CASSFGQGINEKLFF.

J is TRBJ2-1 and V is TRBV19; TRBD1 is a possible D gene (6 bases). In germline, CDR1 is LNHDA, CDR2 SQIVND (reference sequence). The CDR3 is made up of 15 amino acids. Trimming left V 3 bases short and J 0 bases short, with 9 bases between. CDR3 protein: CASSIGQSSYNEQFF. As DNA, the CDR3 is TGTGCCAGTAGTATTGGACAGAGCTCCTACAATGAGCAGTTCTTC.

The chain employs TRBV6-6 and TRBJ2-2, with D maybe TRBD1 (6 bases). This CDR3 contains 13 residues. Germline lookup yields CDR1 MNHNY and CDR2 SVGAGI (reference sequence). The V end was cut by 6 bases, the J end by 3 bases, with 8 bases between. CDR3 in amino acids: CASSEGDTGELFF. The CDR3 nucleotides read TGTGCCAGCAGCGAGGGGGACACCGGGGAGCTGTTTTTT.

The chain couples TRBV30 to TRBJ2-5, with D hard to call. Germline V CDR1 and CDR2: GTSNPN, SVGIG (reference sequence). This CDR3 has 11 amino acids. The DNA of the CDR3 is TGTGGGGTTACAGCACAAGAGACCCAGTACTTC. The encoded protein is CGVTAQETQYF.

This chain joins TRBV5-1 and TRBJ2-3; D remains ambiguous. Germline lookup yields CDR1 SGHRS and CDR2 YFSETQ. Trimming left V 4 bases short and J 0 bases short, with 6 bases between. The CDR3 runs 13 residues. The CDR3 coding sequence is TGCGCCAGCAGCACTCTTAGCACAGATACGCAGTATTTT. Encoded protein: CASSTLSTDTQYF.

The chain couples TRBV19 to TRBJ2-1, with 9 nucleotides matching TRBD2. Germline V CDR1 and CDR2: LNHDA, SQIVND (reference sequence). V shed 6 bases, J shed 6 bases, and the junction held 6 bases outside the gene matches. This CDR3 contains 14 residues. CDR3 in amino acids: CASRAGGASNEQFF. Written as DNA, the CDR3 is TGTGCCAGTAGAGCGGGAGGTGCTAGCAATGAGCAGTTCTTC.

The chain has TRBV5-1 and TRBJ2-7; tentatively, D is TRBD1 (6 bases). The germline CDR1 and CDR2 sequences are SGHRS and YFSETQ. Trimming removed 2 bases from V and 1 base from J, with 13 bases in between. The CDR3 is 15 residues long. The CDR3 loop is CASSLPQTGSYEQYF. The CDR3 coding sequence is TGCGCCAGCAGCTTACCGCAGACAGGTTCCTACGAGCAGTACTTC.

This chain joins TRBV25-1 and TRBJ2-3, with 8 positions matching TRBD2. There are 16 residues in the CDR3. V trimming: 7 bases; J trimming: 2 bases; junction bases outside the gene matches: 11. The germline CDR1 and CDR2 sequences are MGHDK and SYGVNS. The CDR3 nucleotides read TGTGCCAGCACCTCACCGGGGGGGTTGTTCACAGATACGCAGTATTTT. It specifies CASTSPGGLFTDTQYF.

The chain is built from TRBV4-2 and TRBJ2-3; 7 nucleotides line up with TRBD2. This CDR3 comprises 15 residues. With V trimmed by 4 bases and J by 5 bases, 9 bases remained unmatched. Germline V gene data show CDR1 as LGHNA and CDR2 as YNFKEQ. CDR3: CASSPGAGEVDTQYF. CDR3 DNA sequence: TGTGCCAGCAGCCCCGGGGCGGGAGAGGTAGATACGCAGTATTTT.

The chain recombines TRBV7-7 with TRBJ2-5, with D perhaps matching TRBD2 (6 bases). V was pared by 0 bases and J by 1 base, with 6 bases between. The CDR3 has 14 residues. The germline V gene encodes CDR1 SSHAT and CDR2 FNYEAQ (reference sequence). This CDR3 is CASSLAGGQETQYF. The CDR3 DNA reads TGTGCCAGCAGCTTAGCGGGAGGCCAAGAGACCCAGTACTTC.

This clone has only a few counts. This CDR3 is also generated by other DNA sequences in the sample. V is TRBV2 and J is TRBJ2-3; D call uncertain. The CDR3 contains 14 residues. Between the trimmed V and J ends, which lost 5 bases and 1 base, there was a span of 10 bases. Germline V gene lookup returns CDR1 SNHLY and CDR2 FYNNEI. CDR3 in DNA: TGTGCCAGCAGTCTAAATCCGGGCACAGATACGCAGTATTTT. Amino acid sequence: CASSLNPGTDTQYF.

This chain links TRBV5-8 with TRBJ1-3; 7 bases agree with TRBD1. CDR1 is SGHTS and CDR2 is YDEGEE in the germline V gene. The CDR3 totals 12 residues. J gave up 4 bases and V 9 bases, and 4 bases lay outside the gene matches. The CDR3 spells CATWGQGNTIYF. The CDR3 bases are TGTGCCACTTGGGGACAGGGAAACACCATATATTTT.

The V gene is TRBV19, the J gene TRBJ1-1, with a possible D match to TRBD1 (6 bases). There are 15 residues in the CDR3. The germline V and J ends were trimmed by 5 bases and 4 bases, with 17 bases remaining between them. The germline V gene has CDR1 LNHDA and CDR2 SQIVND (reference sequence). CDR3 in amino acids: CASSSQGVRGTEAFF. Written as DNA, the CDR3 is TGTGCCAGTAGTTCACAGGGTGTTAGGGGCACTGAAGCTTTCTTT.

In this sample, this clone turned up once. J is TRBJ2-1 and V is TRBV2, with TRBD1 matching over 10 bases. CDR3 length equals 15 residues. Per germline, CDR1 SNHLY and CDR2 FYNNEI. V shed 6 bases and J 9 bases; nucleotides not matched to a gene: 11. The CDR3 coding sequence is TGTGCCAGCAGCTGGACAGGGGGTAACGACGGTGAGCAGTTCTTC. Translated, it gives CASSWTGGNDGEQFF.

This clone was counted a single time. The chain has TRBV11-2 and TRBJ2-7, with 12 nucleotides matching TRBD1. The CDR3 has 16 residues. Trimming at V came to 0 bases and at J to 5 bases, leaving 5 bases not matched to a gene. CDR1 is SGHAT and CDR2 is FQNNGV in the germline V gene. CDR3 amino acids: CASSLDPGQGAHEQYF. The CDR3 DNA sequence: TGTGCCAGCAGCTTAGACCCGGGACAGGGGGCCCACGAGCAGTACTTC.

The chain employs TRBV5-1 and TRBJ2-3, with 8 bases fitting TRBD1. Germline values: CDR1 SGHRS, CDR2 YFSETQ. This CDR3 region has 14 residues. The V and J ends lost 4 bases and 3 bases, in that order; junction bases with no gene match: 4. The CDR3 protein is CASSADRETDTQYF. The CDR3, as DNA: TGCGCCAGCAGCGCGGACAGGGAAACAGATACGCAGTATTTT.